This T cell receptor (beta chain) was retrieved from a study of regulatory T cells in long-lasting Graves disease. Findings and limits, study-wide: What was studied was peripheral blood only, and not thyroid tissue. Persistent disease samples used TRBV28, TRBJ1-2 and TRBJ2-5 preferentially.

This clonotype has a count of ten or more. What it binds is unknown. Time point defined: persistent/refractory GD, antithyroid drugs over 5 years with positive TRAb. Extracted RNA from PBMCs served as the source of the TCR library. Patient provenance is recorded as an endocrinology department in Xi'an, China. Blood from the periphery, approximately 8.6 milliliters in all, was drawn into EDTA tubes. CDR1 and CDR2 from the germline V gene are MDHEN and SYDVKM. The CDR3 spans 15 residues. J was trimmed by 4 bases and V by 1 base; bases with no gene match: 6. For TCR beta, libraries came from iRepertoire HTBI primers and Arm-PCR of CDR3 regions. In TCRdb, the multiplex PCR reads were re-called with MiXCR into one record per CDR3 protein. The table records a few hundred thousand distinct CDR3 sequences, 23% of them present only once.

The chain joins TRBV28 to TRBJ1-1, with 7 positions matching TRBD1. The material sequenced was peripheral blood mononuclear cells (PBMCs), taken when the disease was refractory, from a patient treated with antithyroid drugs. The clonotype comes from a woman between 40 and 55 years old with Graves disease. CDR3: CASSLYQGVITEAFF. For the CDR3, the DNA is TGTGCCAGCAGTTTATATCAGGGGGTCATCACTGAAGCTTTCTTT.